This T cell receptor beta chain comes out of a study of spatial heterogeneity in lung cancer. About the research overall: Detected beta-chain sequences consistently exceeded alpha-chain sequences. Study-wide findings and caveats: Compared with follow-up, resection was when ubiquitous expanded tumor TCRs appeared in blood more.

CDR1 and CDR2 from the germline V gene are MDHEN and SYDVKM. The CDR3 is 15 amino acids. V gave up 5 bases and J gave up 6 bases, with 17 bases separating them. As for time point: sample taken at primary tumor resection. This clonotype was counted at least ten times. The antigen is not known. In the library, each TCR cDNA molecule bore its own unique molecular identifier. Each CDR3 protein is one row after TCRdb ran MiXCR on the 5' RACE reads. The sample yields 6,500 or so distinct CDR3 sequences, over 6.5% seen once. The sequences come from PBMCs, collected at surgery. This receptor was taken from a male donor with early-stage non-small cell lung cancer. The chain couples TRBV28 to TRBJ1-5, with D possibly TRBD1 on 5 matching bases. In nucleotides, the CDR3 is TGTGCCAGCAGTCTTGTACGGGCAGGGCTTCAGCCCCAGCATTTT. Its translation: CASSLVRAGLQPQHF. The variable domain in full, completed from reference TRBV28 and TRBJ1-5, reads DVKVTQSSRYLVKRTGEKVFLECVQDMDHENMFWYRQDPGLGLRLIYFSYDVKMKEKGDIPEGYSVSREKKERFSLILESASTNQTSMYLCASSLVRAGLQPQHFGDGTRLSIL.